These 30 T cell receptor beta chains share one sample of origin, sequenced in a study of T cells in Graves' hyperthyroidism and ophthalmopathy. The TCR beta CDR3 regions underwent amplification using RNA transcripts as the source. When the TCR CDR3 underwent first-round RT-PCR, the HTBI primer set was used. TCRdb used MiXCR to reprocess the multiplex PCR reads, holding one entry per CDR3 protein. The repertoire includes about 270,000 distinct CDR3 sequences, over 20% of them detected once, and under 65% sits in the top ten. The sequenced material came from blood. The receptors here all came from a man aged 25-40 years with Graves' ophthalmopathy.

This clonotype was seen many times. The chain combines TRBV6-1 with TRBJ1-2; possible D gene TRBD1, 5 bases. Trimming took off 6 bases at V and 8 bases at J, with 10 bases between the two ends. Germline V gives CDR1 MNHNS, CDR2 SASEGT. The CDR3 contains 11 residues. CDR3: CASRRDWGYTF. CDR3 bases: TGTGCCAGCAGGAGGGACTGGGGCTACACCTTC.

Only a few counts were recorded for this clonotype. This CDR3 is CASSYAGGNYYEQYF. The DNA for the CDR3 is TGTGCCAGCAGTTACGCGGGAGGGAACTACTACGAGCAGTACTTC. The chain links TRBV6-2 or TRBV6-3 to TRBJ2-7; 9 nucleotides match TRBD2. The CDR3 runs to 15 residues. Germline values: CDR1 MNHEY, CDR2 SVGEGT. Germline trimming cut 2 bases from V and 3 bases from J; bases unmatched to any gene: 5.

The V call is TRBV27, the J call TRBJ2-1, with D possibly TRBD2 on 5 matching bases. The CDR3 length is 13 residues. The germline gives CDR1 MNHEY, CDR2 SMNVEV (reference sequence). Trimming pared 6 bases from V and 6 bases from J, leaving 12 bases between. CDR3 DNA: TGTGCCAGCAGCTGGCGAGGGAGCAATGAGCAGTTCTTC. It codes for CASSWRGSNEQFF.

The CDR3 sequence: CAISESGAGGEKLFF. As DNA, the CDR3 is TGTGCCATCAGTGAGTCCGGGGCAGGCGGTGAAAAACTGTTTTTT. The chain uses TRBV10-3 and TRBJ1-4; D is perhaps TRBD1 (5 bases). The germline V gene has CDR1 ENHRY and CDR2 SYGVKD. The CDR3 contains 15 residues. Deletions cut 0 bases from V and 7 bases from J, with 12 bases between.

The chain has TRBV29-1 and TRBJ2-7, with a possible D match to TRBD1 (6 bases). Germline CDR1 is SQVTM and CDR2 is ANQGSEA. Trimming pared 7 bases from V and 2 bases from J, leaving 12 bases between. The CDR3 extends over 12 amino acids. The CDR3 spells CSAAAGAYEQYF. CDR3 bases: TGCAGCGCAGCGGCAGGGGCCTACGAGCAGTACTTC.

The chain joins TRBV3-1 to TRBJ2-5; possibly TRBD2 for D (5 bases). There are 13 residues in the CDR3. The germline CDR1 and CDR2 sequences are LGHDT and YNNKEL (reference sequence). The germline V and J ends were trimmed by 5 bases and 0 bases, with 7 bases remaining between them. The CDR3 sequence: CASSGGNQETQYF. The CDR3, as DNA: TGTGCCAGCAGCGGAGGCAACCAAGAGACCCAGTACTTC.

The V gene is TRBV5-1, the J gene TRBJ2-1; D remains ambiguous. This CDR3 region has 15 residues. Trimming cost V 0 bases and J 6 bases, with 13 bases left between them. Germline CDR1 reads SGHRS; CDR2 reads YFSETQ. The chain's CDR3 is CASSLGPSSGNEQFF. The CDR3 nucleotides are TGCGCCAGCAGCTTGGGCCCTAGTAGTGGCAATGAGCAGTTCTTC.

Points on this clonotype: One base away lies a much larger clone, so this may be a sequencing read error. The J gene is TRBJ2-3, the V gene TRBV14; no firm D call. Germline V gene lookup returns CDR1 SGHDN and CDR2 FVKESK. CDR3 length equals 15 residues. The CDR3 protein is CAGSHHSSQPDTQYF. The CDR3 nucleotides read TGTGCCGGCAGTCACCATTCCAGTCAGCCAGATACGCAGTATTTT.

This clonotype appeared many times. V and J are TRBV20-1 and TRBJ2-5; perhaps TRBD2 as D (5 bases). This CDR3 contains 13 residues. Germline lookup yields CDR1 DFQATT and CDR2 SNEGSKA (reference sequence). V was clipped by 5 bases and J by 2 bases, with 12 bases between them. DNA of the CDR3: TGCAGTGCTCCCCGGGATAGACAAGAGACCCAGTACTTC. Translating it yields CSAPRDRQETQYF.

This clonotype was detected only a few times. The CDR3 DNA sequence: TGTGCCACCAGGGGACCGACCTACGAGCAGTACTTC. The encoded protein is CATRGPTYEQYF. The chain has TRBV30 and TRBJ2-7; maybe TRBD1 (6 bases). The germline V gene encodes CDR1 GTSNPN and CDR2 SVGIG (reference sequence). There are 12 residues in the CDR3. V lost 8 bases and J 2 bases, leaving 13 bases between the germline ends.

This clonotype came up a few times. The chain uses TRBV28 and TRBJ1-6; no clear D gene. V lost 2 bases and J lost 6, with 11 bases in between. Germline CDR1 reads MDHEN; CDR2 reads SYDVKM. CDR3 length equals 15 residues. DNA for the CDR3: TGTGCCAGCAGTTTAGTGGAGATTAGTAATTCACCCCTCCACTTT. Translating gives CASSLVEISNSPLHF. Full variable domain (missing parts from reference TRBV28 and TRBJ1-6): DVKVTQSSRYLVKRTGEKVFLECVQDMDHENMFWYRQDPGLGLRLIYFSYDVKMKEKGDIPEGYSVSREKKERFSLILESASTNQTSMYLCASSLVEISNSPLHFGNGTRLTVT.

This clonotype was recorded many times. The chain recombines TRBV2 with TRBJ2-5; 7 bases match TRBD1. The CDR3 extends over 15 amino acids. Germline assignment: CDR1 SNHLY and CDR2 FYNNEI. The V segment lost 1 base and the J segment 5 bases; nucleotides outside the gene matches: 7. The CDR3 sequence: CASSEEGAGVETQYF. In DNA form, the CDR3 reads TGTGCCAGCAGTGAAGAGGGGGCCGGGGTTGAGACCCAGTACTTC. Complete variable domain (other parts from reference TRBV2 and TRBJ2-5): EPEVTQTPSHQVTQMGQEVILRCVPISNHLYFYWYRQILGQKVEFLVSFYNNEISEKSEIFDDQFSVERPDGSNFTLKIRSTKLEDSAMYFCASSEEGAGVETQYFGPGTRLLVL.

J is TRBJ2-7 and V is TRBV27; 9 nucleotides match TRBD1. Germline loops: CDR1 MNHEY, CDR2 SMNVEV (reference sequence). The CDR3 length is 14 residues. V lost 4 bases and J lost 5; bases outside the gene matches: 6. The CDR3 spells CASSSSRDRDEQYF. CDR3 nucleotide sequence: TGTGCCAGCAGTTCGTCCCGGGACAGGGACGAGCAGTACTTC.

This clonotype was seen many times. V is TRBV20-1 and J is TRBJ2-3; the match to TRBD1 covers 10 bases. The ends lost 3 bases at V and 5 bases at J; junction bases unmatched: 5. This CDR3 region has 14 residues. Germline V gene sequence: CDR1 DFQATT, CDR2 SNEGSKA (reference sequence). The CDR3: CSASRDRGLDTQYF. CDR3 bases: TGCAGTGCTAGTAGGGACAGGGGTTTAGATACGCAGTATTTT.

The CDR3 here is CASSEAGARTGANVLTF. Here the CDR3 DNA reads TGTGCCAGCAGTGAAGCTGGGGCGAGGACTGGGGCCAACGTCCTGACTTTC. The V call is TRBV2, the J call TRBJ2-6, with D maybe TRBD1 (5 bases). CDR1 SNHLY and CDR2 FYNNEI come from the germline V gene. Trimming took 0 bases from V and 2 from J, leaving 11 bases between them. The CDR3 has 17 amino acids.

The chain recombines TRBV27 with TRBJ2-6; D is unclear. From germline, CDR1 is MNHEY and CDR2 SMNVEV (reference sequence). The CDR3 is made up of 14 amino acids. Trimming removed 8 bases from V and 0 bases from J, with 8 bases in between. For the CDR3, the DNA is TGTGCCAGCGGACCCTTCTCTGGGGCCAACGTCCTGACTTTC. Encoded protein: CASGPFSGANVLTF.

The J gene is TRBJ1-5, the V gene TRBV19; D unresolved. The ends were cut back, 5 bases at V and 3 bases at J, with 8 bases in the middle. This CDR3 has 13 amino acids. Germline CDR1 and CDR2: LNHDA and SQIVND (reference sequence). The DNA of the CDR3 is TGTGCCAGTAGTCAGGAGATCAATCAGCCCCAGCATTTT. Its translation is CASSQEINQPQHF.

The chain joins TRBV4-2 to TRBJ2-3; TRBD2 aligns across 13 bases. CDR3 length: 21 residues. V lost 0 bases, J lost 2 bases, and 14 bases stayed unmatched. Germline CDR1 reads LGHNA; CDR2 reads YNFKEQ. The CDR3 DNA is TGTGCCAGCAGCCAAGATCCGACTAGCGGGAGGTCTCATATTTACACAGATACGCAGTATTTT. It is translated as CASSQDPTSGRSHIYTDTQYF.

This rearrangement joins TRBV5-6 to TRBJ2-7, with 9 bases that match TRBD1. The CDR3 is 14 amino acids. J was trimmed by 2 bases and V by 4 bases; bases with no gene match: 4. The germline V gene encodes CDR1 SGHDT and CDR2 YYEEEE. The CDR3 sequence: CASSGGQGPYEQYF. CDR3 sequence (DNA): TGTGCCAGCAGCGGCGGACAGGGGCCCTACGAGCAGTACTTC.

This clonotype has only a few counts. The chain couples TRBV10-3 to TRBJ2-3; 11 bases line up with TRBD2. The CDR3 length is 16 residues. Per germline, CDR1 ENHRY and CDR2 SYGVKD. V dropped 2 bases and J dropped 6; count of bases not matched to a gene: 7. For the CDR3, the DNA is TGTGCCATCAGTGAGGGACTAGCGGGCCTGGGGGATACGCAGTATTTT. This sequence encodes CAISEGLAGLGDTQYF.

This clonotype was picked up a small number of times. The genes are TRBV7-3 and TRBJ2-1; TRBD2 aligns across 7 bases. J was trimmed by 0 bases and V by 5 bases; bases with no gene match: 7. Germline CDR1 and CDR2: SGHTA and FQGTGA. There are 16 residues in the CDR3. The CDR3 coding sequence is TGTGCCAGCAGCCTGCGGGAGCCAAGCTCCTACAATGAGCAGTTCTTC. Protein product: CASSLREPSSYNEQFF.

This clonotype was detected only a few times. The gene calls are TRBV30 and TRBJ1-1; D is ambiguous. V was shortened by 0 bases and J by 5 bases, with 4 bases between the two germline ends. Per germline, CDR1 GTSNPN and CDR2 SVGIG (reference sequence). The CDR3 extends over 11 amino acids. CDR3 coding DNA: TGTGCCTGGAGTGTTTCGACTGAAGCTTTCTTT. This translates into CAWSVSTEAFF.

This clonotype was observed a few times. The chain uses TRBV6-1 and TRBJ2-5; the match to TRBD1 covers 7 bases. Losses at the gene ends were 3 bases for V and 1 base for J; bases not matched to a gene: 5. The CDR3 is 15 residues long. The germline V gene encodes CDR1 MNHNS and CDR2 SASEGT. CDR3 bases: TGTGCCAGCAGTGATTGGGGACAGATCCAAGAGACCCAGTACTTC. Protein product: CASSDWGQIQETQYF.

The gene calls are TRBV5-1 and TRBJ2-3, with TRBD1 matching over 7 bases. Germline CDR1 is SGHRS and CDR2 is YFSETQ. V was clipped by 4 bases and J by 0 bases; unmatched bases: 8. The CDR3 covers 16 residues. The DNA of the CDR3 is TGCGCCAGCAGCATCCCGACAGGGTCTAGCACAGATACGCAGTATTTT. It is translated as CASSIPTGSSTDTQYF. Looking up the rest from reference TRBV5-1 and TRBJ2-3 gives the full variable domain: KAGVTQTPRYLIKTRGQQVTLSCSPISGHRSVSWYQQTPGQGLQFLFEYFSETQRNKGNFPGRFSGRQFSNSRSEMNVSTLELGDSALYLCASSIPTGSSTDTQYFGPGTRLTVL.

V is TRBV12-3 or TRBV12-4 and J is TRBJ1-5; possible D gene TRBD1, 5 bases. V was clipped by 4 bases and J by 3 bases, with 16 bases between them. CDR3 length equals 16 residues. The CDR3 protein is CASSWRQRGDNQPQHF. CDR3 nucleotide sequence: TGTGCCAGCAGTTGGCGACAGAGGGGCGACAATCAGCCCCAGCATTTT.

Many counts were recorded for this clonotype. V gene TRBV20-1 combines with J gene TRBJ1-1; D is perhaps TRBD1 (6 bases). The CDR3 totals 14 residues. CDR1 and CDR2 (germline): DFQATT, SNEGSKA (reference sequence). Trimming left V 8 bases short and J 0 bases short, with 16 bases between. CDR3 bases: TGCAGTTCCCATAAGACAGGCATGAACACTGAAGCTTTCTTT. Translated, it gives CSSHKTGMNTEAFF.

This chain joins TRBV6-1 and TRBJ1-1, with TRBD1 identical over 8 bases. The V gene's germline CDR1 is MNHNS and CDR2 SASEGT. This CDR3 is built from 13 residues. V lost 7 bases to trimming and J lost 11 bases; unmatched junction nucleotides: 12. The CDR3 nucleotides are TGTGCCAGCAAGAGGGACAGGAGCCAGGATGCTTTCTTT. Amino acid sequence: CASKRDRSQDAFF.

This clonotype was seen only a few times. V gene TRBV13 combines with J gene TRBJ1-2, with 10 bases lining up with TRBD1. V lost 3 bases and J lost 6; bases outside the gene matches: 7. The germline V gene encodes CDR1 PRHDT and CDR2 FYEKMQ (reference sequence). CDR3 length: 15 amino acids. This chain's CDR3 is CASSFAGQGVDGYTF. The CDR3 bases are TGTGCCAGCAGCTTCGCCGGACAGGGGGTTGATGGCTACACCTTC.

In its sample, this clonotype was seen a few times. The chain links TRBV28 to TRBJ1-1; no clear D gene. V was trimmed by 10 bases and J by 1 base, leaving 19 bases between them. In germline, CDR1 is MDHEN, CDR2 SYDVKM. This CDR3 contains 15 residues. In DNA, the CDR3 is TGTGCCACCACTGCGTGGACTAGTGCGAACACTGAAGCTTTCTTT. Encoded protein: CATTAWTSANTEAFF.

This clonotype was counted only a few times. This chain joins TRBV18 and TRBJ1-5; D remains unclear. Germline V gene lookup returns CDR1 KGHSH and CDR2 LQKENI. This CDR3 has 15 residues. V gave up 3 bases and J gave up 4 bases, with 13 bases separating them. CDR3 in DNA: TGTGCCAGCTCACCCGCCGGGCCCTCGAATCAGCCCCAGCATTTT. Its translation is CASSPAGPSNQPQHF.